The T cell receptor beta chain under discussion was sequenced for a study of blood T cell repertoires in COVID-19. Overall study: Samples came from the United States, Italy and Spain, spanning acute and convalescent COVID-19. T cells, B-cell-depleted T cells, or PBMCs provided the cDNA or gDNA that served as material.

Authors' analysis steps: Estimated nucleated cell counts came from reference gene primer amplification. Profiling relied on immunoSEQ multiplex PCR, and the TCRdb table lists in-frame clones only, not all of them. That table supplies the V and J calls and clone size; D and trimming were determined from the DNA. This table holds under 300,000 clones, approximately 85% found once. This CDR3 has 15 amino acids. V gave up 6 bases and J gave up 2 bases, with 14 bases separating them. The germline V gene has CDR1 LNHDA and CDR2 SQIVND (reference sequence). This clone appeared a few times. This chain links TRBV19 with TRBJ1-5, with D possibly matching TRBD1 (6 bases). The sequencing sample was made of peripheral blood. The TCR sequence derives from a man older than 75 with acute or convalescent COVID-19. The CDR3 nucleotides are TGTGCCAGTAGGGAGGCAGGGGTGGGCAATCAGCCCCAGCATTTT. This gives the protein CASREAGVGNQPQHF.